The sequence of this T cell receptor (beta chain) was determined in a study of shared clonotypes between healthy human individuals. Study-level results: Estimated clonotype richness was generally higher in naive than memory subsets.

This CDR3 is 14 amino acids long. Trimming took off 2 bases at V and 0 bases at J, with 8 bases between the two ends. The germline gives CDR1 MDHEN, CDR2 SYDVKM. As regards this clone: Its matching antigen is unknown. The sample has other DNA sequences that encode this CDR3 too.

Study processing details: From ImmunoSEQ came sequences covering only the junction and carrying no quality scores, so filtering differed. Sequencing used immunoSEQ multiplex PCR; TCRdb keeps in-frame clones, though not all of them. V and J calls and clone size are copied from that table; D and trimming were computed from the DNA. Of 550,000 to 750,000 clones in the sample, roughly 95% were seen once. Naive CD8 cells comprised CD45RO-negative, CCR7-positively selected cells, excluding terminally differentiated effector memory CD45RA+ cells. The V call is TRBV28, the J call TRBJ2-7; D is unresolved. The sequenced sample was naive CD8+ T cells sorted from blood. This TCR was recovered from a woman aged 30 to 39 in good health. The CDR3 spells CASSLVGDSYEQYF. CDR3 sequence (DNA): TGTGCCAGCAGTTTAGTGGGCGACTCCTACGAGCAGTACTTC.